These T cell receptor beta chains were read from a single sample in a study of blood T cell repertoires in COVID-19. Profiling relied on immunoSEQ multiplex PCR, and the TCRdb table lists in-frame clones only, not all of them. The sample records a few hundred thousand clones, roughly 87% being singletons. The sequencing input was PBMCs or T cells enriched from blood (not recorded which). These receptors all stem from a woman aged 25-40 years who had recovered from COVID-19. The CDR3 runs from the conserved cysteine through the conserved F or W. D genes are given only for firm matches. Clone sizes are given selectively: once, few, many, or a class where the clone is expanded.

TRBJ2-2 - TRBV5-1 - CASSLAEVTGELFF TGCGCCAGCAGCTTGGCCGAGGTCACCGGGGAGCTGTTTTTT
TRBJ1-2 - TRBV19 - CASSDSLLAGYTF TGTGCCAGTAGTGACAGCCTCCTTGCTGGCTACACCTTC
TRBJ2-2 - TRBV7-8 - CASNRGRNTGELFF TGTGCCAGCAACCGGGGGCGGAACACCGGGGAGCTGTTTTTT
TRBJ1-1 - TRBV11-1 - CASMGTDRNTEAFF TGTGCCAGCATGGGAACAGACAGGAACACTGAAGCTTTCTTT
TRBJ2-3 - TRBV7-8 - CASSTDTSTDTQYF TGTGCCAGCAGCACGGACACCAGCACAGATACGCAGTATTTT
TRBJ1-3 once TRBV11-2 TRBD1 CASPGTGGNTIYF TGTGCCAGCCCCGGGACAGGGGGAAACACCATATATTTT
TRBJ1-4 - TRBV15 - CATSRGRRSEKLFF TGTGCCACCAGCAGAGGTCGTCGTTCGGAAAAACTGTTTTTT
TRBJ1-5 once TRBV5-8 TRBD1 CASSSNRGWNQPQHF TGTGCCAGCAGCTCAAACAGGGGTTGGAATCAGCCCCAGCATTTT
TRBJ2-7 - TRBV7-9 TRBD2 CASSSRGEPSYEQYF TGTGCCAGCAGCTCGCGGGGGGAACCCTCCTACGAGCAGTACTTC
TRBJ1-2 - TRBV2 TRBD1 CASNDRVSGYTF TGTGCCAGCAATGACAGGGTTAGCGGCTACACCTTC
TRBJ2-1 - TRBV6-5 TRBD1 CASKPRDRGINEQFF TGTGCCAGCAAACCTCGGGACAGGGGTATCAATGAGCAGTTCTTC
TRBJ2-1 - TRBV5-1 TRBD2 CASSLPGLAGGPSSYNEQFF TGCGCCAGCAGCTTGCCCGGACTAGCGGGGGGGCCCAGCTCCTACAATGAGCAGTTCTTC
TRBJ2-1 many TRBV7-9 - CASSFNRNEQFF TGTGCCAGCAGCTTCAACAGGAATGAGCAGTTCTTC
TRBJ2-5 - TRBV5-1 - CASSITGSGRETQYF TGCGCCAGCAGCATAACAGGGTCGGGCCGGGAGACCCAGTACTTC
TRBJ2-5 - TRBV29-1 TRBD2 CSVPGRGGSSQETQYF TGCAGCGTTCCGGGGCGAGGCGGGAGTTCCCAAGAGACCCAGTACTTC
TRBJ2-1 - TRBV2 TRBD2 CASSERLDSGRTYNEQFF TGTGCCAGCAGTGAGAGGTTGGATAGCGGGAGGACTTACAATGAGCAGTTCTTC
TRBJ2-3 - TRBV30 TRBD2 CAWSGWTRTSGGGRYTDTQYF TGTGCCTGGAGTGGCTGGACCCGGACTAGCGGGGGCGGACGTTACACAGATACGCAGTATTTT
TRBJ2-1 - TRBV5-1 TRBD2 CASKSGGAYNEQFF TGCGCCAGCAAAAGCGGGGGGGCCTACAATGAGCAGTTCTTC
TRBJ1-1 - TRBV19 - CATSQGMNTEAFF TGTGCCACCTCACAGGGCATGAACACTGAAGCTTTCTTT
TRBJ2-7 - TRBV7-9 - CASSPPSSYEQYF TGTGCCAGCAGCCCCCCTAGCTCCTACGAGCAGTACTTC
TRBJ2-2 - TRBV5-1 - CASRWGDTGELFF TGCGCCAGCAGGTGGGGGGACACCGGGGAGCTGTTTTTT
TRBJ1-2 - TRBV15 - CATSRERGANYGYTF TGTGCCACCAGCAGAGAACGGGGGGCGAACTATGGCTACACCTTC
TRBJ2-1 - TRBV6-1 - CASSETADSYNEQFF TGTGCCAGCAGTGAAACGGCAGACTCATACAATGAGCAGTTCTTC
TRBJ2-7 - TRBV30 TRBD1 CAWSGTGGAYEQYF TGTGCCTGGAGTGGGACAGGGGGCGCCTACGAGCAGTACTTC
TRBJ2-7 - TRBV5-6 - CASSPARVTYEQYF TGTGCCAGCAGCCCCGCTCGGGTAACCTACGAGCAGTACTTC
TRBJ1-1 - TRBV29-1 - CSGQNTEAFF TGCAGCGGTCAGAACACTGAAGCTTTCTTT
TRBJ1-1 - TRBV11-2 TRBD1 CASSLSGTGAEAFF TGTGCCAGCAGCTTATCAGGGACAGGCGCTGAAGCTTTCTTT
TRBJ1-1 - TRBV7-2 - CASSSLGVEATEAFF TGTGCCAGCAGCTCCCTCGGGGTGGAGGCGACTGAAGCTTTCTTT
TRBJ1-2 - TRBV20-1 - CSARADYGYTF TGCAGTGCTAGGGCAGACTATGGCTACACCTTC
TRBJ2-1 - TRBV3-1/TRBV3-2 TRBD2 CASSQLAGEGEQFF TGTGCCAGCAGCCAGCTAGCGGGGGAGGGTGAGCAGTTCTTC
TRBJ2-3 - TRBV2 - CASSGGDSTDTQYF TGTGCCAGCAGTGGGGGGGATAGCACAGATACGCAGTATTTT
TRBJ2-1 - TRBV5-1 TRBD2 CASSSNPSGTYNEQFF TGCGCCAGCAGCTCAAACCCTAGCGGGACCTACAATGAGCAGTTCTTC
TRBJ2-1 - TRBV3-1/TRBV3-2 TRBD2 CASSPQGTSGDNEQFF TGTGCCAGCAGCCCCCAAGGGACTAGCGGCGACAATGAGCAGTTCTTC
TRBJ2-7 - TRBV7-9 - CASSPPRQNSYEQYF TGTGCCAGCAGCCCCCCAAGACAGAACTCCTACGAGCAGTACTTC
TRBJ2-7 - TRBV3-1/TRBV3-2 TRBD2 CASSQEWRGGTYEQYF TGTGCCAGCAGCCAAGAGTGGCGCGGGGGGACCTACGAGCAGTACTTC
TRBJ1-2 - TRBV19 - CASSNIGRDGYTF TGTGCCAGTAGTAATATTGGCAGGGATGGCTACACCTTC
TRBJ1-5 - TRBV7-2 - CASSLEPGSNQPQHF TGTGCCAGCAGCTTAGAGCCGGGAAGCAATCAGCCCCAGCATTTT
TRBJ2-5 - TRBV5-1 TRBD1 CASSLEGQLETQYF TGCGCCAGCAGCTTGGAGGGACAGTTAGAGACCCAGTACTTC
TRBJ1-5 once TRBV6-2/TRBV6-3 - CASSLQGNSNQPQHF TGTGCCAGCAGTCTTCAGGGGAACAGCAATCAGCCCCAGCATTTT
TRBJ2-7 - TRBV6-5 TRBD1 CASKKTGQGTYEQYF TGTGCCAGCAAAAAAACGGGACAGGGGACCTACGAGCAGTACTTC
TRBJ1-1 - TRBV28 - CASSALGGGGTEAFF TGTGCCAGCAGTGCCCTTGGGGGGGGAGGAACTGAAGCTTTCTTT
TRBJ1-5 few TRBV19 TRBD1 CATTFDRGNNQPQHF TGTGCCACTACCTTCGACAGGGGTAACAATCAGCCCCAGCATTTT